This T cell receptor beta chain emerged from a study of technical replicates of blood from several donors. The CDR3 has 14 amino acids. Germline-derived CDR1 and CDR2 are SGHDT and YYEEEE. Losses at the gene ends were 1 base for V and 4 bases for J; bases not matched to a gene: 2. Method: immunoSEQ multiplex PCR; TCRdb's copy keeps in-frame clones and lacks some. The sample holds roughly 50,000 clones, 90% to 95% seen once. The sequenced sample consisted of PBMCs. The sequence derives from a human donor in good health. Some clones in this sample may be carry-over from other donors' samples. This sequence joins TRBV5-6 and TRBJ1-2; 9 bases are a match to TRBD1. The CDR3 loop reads CASSLTGGLYGYTF. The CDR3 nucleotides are TGTGCCAGCAGCTTGACAGGGGGCCTCTATGGCTACACCTTC.